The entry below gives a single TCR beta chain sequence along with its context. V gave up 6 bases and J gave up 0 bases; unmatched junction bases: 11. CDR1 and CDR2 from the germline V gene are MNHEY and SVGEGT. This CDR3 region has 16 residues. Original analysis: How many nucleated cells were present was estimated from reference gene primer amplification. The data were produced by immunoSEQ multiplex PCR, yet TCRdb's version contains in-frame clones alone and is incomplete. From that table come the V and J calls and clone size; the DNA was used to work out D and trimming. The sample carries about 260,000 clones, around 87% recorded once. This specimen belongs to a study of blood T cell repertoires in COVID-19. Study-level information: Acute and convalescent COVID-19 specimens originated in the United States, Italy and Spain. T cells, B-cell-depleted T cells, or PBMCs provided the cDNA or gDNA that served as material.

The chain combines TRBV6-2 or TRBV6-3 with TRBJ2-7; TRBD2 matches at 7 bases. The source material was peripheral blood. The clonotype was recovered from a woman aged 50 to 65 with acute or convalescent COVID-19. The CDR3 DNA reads TGTGCCAGCAGCCAAACTTGGGCTAGCGGCTCCTACGAGCAGTACTTC. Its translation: CASSQTWASGSYEQYF.